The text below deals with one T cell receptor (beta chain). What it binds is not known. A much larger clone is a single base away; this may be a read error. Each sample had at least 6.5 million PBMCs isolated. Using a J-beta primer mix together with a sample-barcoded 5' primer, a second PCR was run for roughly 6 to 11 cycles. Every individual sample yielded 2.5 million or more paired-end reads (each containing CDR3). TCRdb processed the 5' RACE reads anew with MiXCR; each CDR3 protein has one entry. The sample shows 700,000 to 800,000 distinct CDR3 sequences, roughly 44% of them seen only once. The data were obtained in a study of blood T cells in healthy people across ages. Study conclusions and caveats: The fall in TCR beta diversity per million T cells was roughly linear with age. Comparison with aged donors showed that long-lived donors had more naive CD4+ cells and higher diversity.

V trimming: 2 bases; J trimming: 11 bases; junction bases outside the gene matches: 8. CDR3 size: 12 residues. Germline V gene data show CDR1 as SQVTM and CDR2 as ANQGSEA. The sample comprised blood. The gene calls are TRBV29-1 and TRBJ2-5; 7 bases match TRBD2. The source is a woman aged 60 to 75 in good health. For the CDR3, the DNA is TGCAGCGTTGAAAAGACTAGCTACAAGCAGTACTTC. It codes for CSVEKTSYKQYF.